The 31 T cell receptor beta chains given below trace back to one sample, sequenced in a study of blood T cells in healthy people across ages. With a J-beta primer mix and a sample-barcoded 5' primer, a second PCR ran roughly 7 to 11 cycles. One entry per CDR3 protein results from TCRdb running MiXCR on the 5' RACE reads. The sample consists of fewer than 1.5 million distinct CDR3 sequences, roughly 45% of them appearing once. Material for sequencing was blood. These receptors were obtained from a woman aged 18-29 years in good health.

The table lists this clonotype with a few counts. J is TRBJ1-1 and V is TRBV28, with a weak D call TRBD1 (6 bases). Germline V gene data show CDR1 as MDHEN and CDR2 as SYDVKM. V lost 5 bases, J lost 12 bases, and 22 bases lay in between. The CDR3 loop spans 14 amino acids. The CDR3 here is CASSTTPYRVETFF. DNA of the CDR3: TGTGCCAGCAGTACTACTCCATACAGGGTAGAAACTTTCTTT.

The rearrangement uses TRBV2 and TRBJ2-5, with D tentatively TRBD2 (6 bases). This CDR3 is built from 12 residues. CDR1 SNHLY and CDR2 FYNNEI come from the germline V gene. The V and J ends lost 6 bases and 13 bases respectively, with 18 bases between them. The DNA for the CDR3 is TGTGCCAGCAGGGAGGGACGGCCAGAGCGGTACTTC. It encodes CASREGRPERYF.

The sample holds a few counts of this clonotype. V gene TRBV15 combines with J gene TRBJ2-1, with D possibly matching TRBD2 (5 bases). V lost 11 bases and J 9 bases, leaving 23 bases between the germline ends. The CDR3 is 14 amino acids. CDR1 and CDR2 from the germline V gene are LNHNV and YYDKDF (reference sequence). CDR3 DNA: TGTGCCTCCACAAGGGAACTAGTGATGGGTGAGCAGTTCTTC. It translates to CASTRELVMGEQFF.

The chain employs TRBV18 and TRBJ2-5, with 10 bases lining up with TRBD2. This CDR3 region has 16 residues. V was clipped by 4 bases and J by 2 bases; unmatched bases: 7. CDR1 and CDR2 (germline): KGHSH, LQKENI. The CDR3 loop is CASSLNLAGEQETQYF. The DNA of the CDR3 is TGTGCCAGCTCACTTAATCTAGCGGGGGAACAAGAGACCCAGTACTTC.

This clonotype was seen more than once but under ten times. V gene TRBV7-2 combines with J gene TRBJ1-2; possibly TRBD1 for D (6 bases). CDR3 length: 13 residues. V shed 5 bases and J shed 7 bases, with 14 bases lying between them. Germline V lookup: CDR1 SGHTA, CDR2 FQGNSA. The CDR3 sequence: CASSPRQAGGYTF. The CDR3 nucleotides read TGTGCCAGCAGCCCCCGACAGGCCGGTGGCTACACCTTC.

The table lists this clonotype with a few counts. V is TRBV6-5 and J is TRBJ2-3; the match to TRBD1 covers 9 bases. This CDR3 has 15 residues. CDR1 is MNHEY, CDR2 SVGAGI, per germline. J was trimmed by 5 bases and V by 6 bases; bases with no gene match: 9. CDR3 DNA sequence: TGTGCCAGCAGCCCCCACAGGGGGCAAGGAGATACGCAGTATTTT. Its translation: CASSPHRGQGDTQYF.

This clonotype has a handful of counts. J is TRBJ1-1 and V is TRBV3-1, with 7 nucleotides matching TRBD1. The CDR3 sequence is 15 residues long. Germline loops: CDR1 LGHDT, CDR2 YNNKEL (reference sequence). V shed 4 bases, J shed 4 bases, and the junction held 9 bases outside the gene matches. CDR3 sequence (DNA): TGTGCCAGCAGCCCGACGACAGGGTTACGCACTGAAGCTTTCTTT. Its protein is CASSPTTGLRTEAFF.

The sample holds a few counts of this clonotype. V and J are TRBV5-5 and TRBJ2-1; TRBD2 matches 13 bases. The CDR3 runs 17 residues. V shed 3 bases, J shed 3 bases, and the junction held 6 bases outside the gene matches. Germline V CDR1 and CDR2: SGHKS, YYEKEE (reference sequence). The chain's CDR3 is CASSWGLAGSFYNEQFF. The CDR3 DNA is TGTGCCAGCAGCTGGGGACTAGCGGGAAGTTTCTACAATGAGCAGTTCTTC. The entire variable domain, with the rest obtained from reference TRBV5-5 and TRBJ2-1, is as follows: DAGVTQSPTHLIKTRGQQVTLRCSPISGHKSVSWYQQVLGQGPQFIFQYYEKEERGRGNFPDRFSARQFPNYSSELNVNALLLGDSALYLCASSWGLAGSFYNEQFFGPGTRLTVL.

The chain links TRBV5-1 to TRBJ2-5; TRBD2 matches 12 bases. The germline V gene encodes CDR1 SGHRS and CDR2 YFSETQ. The CDR3 runs 17 residues. Trimming took 0 bases from V and 0 from J; bases not matched to a gene: 3. The CDR3 DNA is TGCGCCAGCAGCTTGGGACTAGCGGGGGCCTACCAAGAGACCCAGTACTTC. Its translation: CASSLGLAGAYQETQYF. The variable domain in full, completed from reference TRBV5-1 and TRBJ2-5, reads KAGVTQTPRYLIKTRGQQVTLSCSPISGHRSVSWYQQTPGQGLQFLFEYFSETQRNKGNFPGRFSGRQFSNSRSEMNVSTLELGDSALYLCASSLGLAGAYQETQYFGPGTRLLVL.

The chain employs TRBV2 and TRBJ1-2, with a weak D call TRBD1 (5 bases). This CDR3 is built from 14 residues. The V gene's germline CDR1 is SNHLY and CDR2 FYNNEI. V gave up 7 bases and J gave up 6 bases, with 18 bases separating them. The CDR3 region is CASTREIPRDGYTF. The CDR3 nucleotides are TGTGCCAGCACCAGGGAAATACCGAGGGATGGCTACACCTTC.

The chain joins TRBV12-3 or TRBV12-4 to TRBJ2-3, with 12 bases identical to TRBD2. Trimming took 5 bases from V and 5 from J; bases not matched to a gene: 8. The CDR3 has 16 amino acids. The CDR3 loop is CASSPLAGGSGDTQYF. CDR3 coding DNA: TGTGCCAGCAGTCCGCTAGCGGGAGGGTCGGGAGATACGCAGTATTTT.

At least ten counts were recorded for this clonotype. The chain has TRBV29-1 and TRBJ2-1; no definite D call. CDR3 size: 14 residues. The V and J ends lost 6 bases and 0 bases respectively, with 12 bases between them. Germline values: CDR1 SQVTM, CDR2 ANQGSEA. In nucleotides, the CDR3 is TGCAGCGTCTCAAGTGCGAGCTCCTACAATGAGCAGTTCTTC. It translates to CSVSSASSYNEQFF.

The chain combines TRBV2 with TRBJ2-2; D gene unclear. Germline loops: CDR1 SNHLY, CDR2 FYNNEI. V was trimmed by 7 bases and J by 1 base, leaving 10 bases between them. There are 14 residues in the CDR3. For the CDR3, the DNA is TGTGCCAGCACCGGCAGCCGGAACACCGGGGAGCTGTTTTTT. Protein product: CASTGSRNTGELFF. The complete variable domain, with remaining parts taken from reference TRBV2 and TRBJ2-2, reads EPEVTQTPSHQVTQMGQEVILRCVPISNHLYFYWYRQILGQKVEFLVSFYNNEISEKSEIFDDQFSVERPDGSNFTLKIRSTKLEDSAMYFCASTGSRNTGELFFGEGSRLTVL.

As for this clonotype: Its ends do not fully match the called genes, so a read error is possible. V gene TRBV28 combines with J gene TRBJ2-4, with 9 bases identical to TRBD1. TRBJ2-7 matches the DNA end more closely, so the J call is doubtful. The CDR3 is made up of 15 amino acids. Germline CDR1 reads MDHEN; CDR2 reads SYDVKM. The CDR3 is CAGSSPGTGYYEQYF. In nucleotides, the CDR3 is TGTGCCGGCAGTTCCCCCGGGACAGGGTATTACGAGCAGTACTTC.

This clonotype was picked up one time. The genes are TRBV29-1 and TRBJ2-2; 7 bases match TRBD1. V lost 3 bases, J lost 5 bases, and 15 bases stayed unmatched. The germline gives CDR1 SQVTM, CDR2 ANQGSEA. CDR3 length: 17 residues. Here the CDR3 reads CSVDKSLQGLGTGELFF. The CDR3 DNA follows: TGCAGCGTTGACAAGTCTTTACAGGGGTTGGGGACCGGGGAGCTGTTTTTT.

V is TRBV6-1 and J is TRBJ1-5, with TRBD1 matching over 7 bases. Unmatched junction bases numbered 12, after V lost 7 bases and J lost 3 bases. Germline V gives CDR1 MNHNS, CDR2 SASEGT. The CDR3 consists of 16 residues. CDR3 nucleotide sequence: TGTGCCAGCAATGGGGGGATAGGACAGGTCAATCAGCCCCAGCATTTT. Its protein product is CASNGGIGQVNQPQHF.

The gene calls are TRBV28 and TRBJ2-5; D is perhaps TRBD1 (6 bases). Deletions cut 5 bases from V and 6 bases from J, with 16 bases between. This CDR3 is 14 amino acids long. Germline lookup yields CDR1 MDHEN and CDR2 SYDVKM. CDR3 loop: CASSTPTGMQTQYF. CDR3 bases: TGTGCCAGCAGTACCCCTACAGGGATGCAGACCCAGTACTTC.

This clonotype was observed a handful of times. This sequence joins TRBV29-1 and TRBJ2-7; D perhaps matches TRBD2 (6 bases). This CDR3 is 13 amino acids long. Germline CDR1 reads SQVTM; CDR2 reads ANQGSEA. V lost 5 bases and J 2 bases, leaving 13 bases between the germline ends. CDR3 amino acids: CSVWGTQAYEQYF. CDR3 nucleotide sequence: TGCAGCGTTTGGGGGACTCAAGCCTACGAGCAGTACTTC.

The table lists this clonotype with a few counts. The gene calls are TRBV12-3 or TRBV12-4 and TRBJ1-6; the match to TRBD1 covers 7 bases. Trimming cost V 6 bases and J 6 bases; bases outside gene matches: 8. CDR3 length equals 15 residues. CDR3 bases: TGTGCCAGCAGCCTCCAGGGGGGAGGTAATTCACCCCTCCACTTT. It yields the protein CASSLQGGGNSPLHF.

This clonotype was picked up a small number of times. The chain employs TRBV10-3 and TRBJ1-1; the D gene is possibly TRBD1 (5 bases). CDR1 is ENHRY, CDR2 SYGVKD, per germline. The ends were cut back, 3 bases at V and 0 bases at J, with 11 bases in the middle. This CDR3 region has 15 residues. CDR3: CAISDRAGLNTEAFF. The CDR3 DNA is TGTGCCATCAGTGACAGGGCGGGATTGAACACTGAAGCTTTCTTT.

J is TRBJ2-1 and V is TRBV2, with D possibly matching TRBD2 (5 bases). Trimming shortened V by 8 bases and J by 11 bases, and 25 bases separated the two germline ends. The germline V gene has CDR1 SNHLY and CDR2 FYNNEI. The CDR3 runs 15 residues. CDR3 sequence reads: CASLLGQDYTRKQFF. DNA for the CDR3: TGTGCCAGCCTTCTGGGCCAAGACTATACAAGGAAGCAGTTCTTC.

The J gene is TRBJ2-2, the V gene TRBV30, with 7 bases matching TRBD2. The CDR3 length is 16 residues. Germline-derived CDR1 and CDR2 are GTSNPN and SVGIG (reference sequence). With 4 bases clipped from V and 3 bases from J, the junction kept 11 bases outside the gene matches. The CDR3 sequence is CAWTTAGGKHTGELFF. CDR3 nucleotide sequence: TGTGCCTGGACCACCGCCGGGGGGAAACACACCGGGGAGCTGTTTTTT.

The rearrangement joins TRBV6-2 or TRBV6-3 to TRBJ2-3; D is perhaps TRBD1 (5 bases). V lost 5 bases and J lost 2, with 14 bases in between. This CDR3 is 15 amino acids long. Germline CDR1 and CDR2: MNHEY and SVGEGT. Here the CDR3 DNA reads TGTGCCAGCAGTAAGTGGACACGGGCCACAGATACGCAGTATTTT. Translation gives CASSKWTRATDTQYF.

The rearrangement joins TRBV7-6 to TRBJ2-3; a weak D match, TRBD1 (7 bases). Germline V lookup: CDR1 SGHVS, CDR2 FNYEAQ. This CDR3 has 16 residues. Trimming left V 5 bases short and J 3 bases short, with 18 bases between. CDR3 nucleotide sequence: TGTGCCAGCAGCCCCAGGGGGGATCTCCGAACAGATACGCAGTATTTT. As protein: CASSPRGDLRTDTQYF.

The rearrangement uses TRBV6-5 and TRBJ1-4; D uncertain. The germline CDR1 and CDR2 sequences are MNHEY and SVGAGI. Trimming removed 2 bases at V and 5 bases at J, with 15 bases between. The length of the CDR3 is 16 residues. Here the CDR3 DNA reads TGTGCCAGCAGTTACAGTCCGGACGGCCCGAATGAAAAACTGTTTTTT. Protein sequence: CASSYSPDGPNEKLFF.

The chain employs TRBV7-2 and TRBJ2-6; D is perhaps TRBD1 (5 bases). This CDR3 is built from 17 residues. In germline, CDR1 is SGHTA, CDR2 FQGNSA. V was trimmed by 1 base and J by 4 bases, leaving 14 bases between them. CDR3 DNA sequence: TGTGCCAGCAGCTTAGGGCCAGGGCCTTCAGGGGCCAACGTCCTGACTTTC. It yields the protein CASSLGPGPSGANVLTF.

This clonotype occurred a few times. V and J are TRBV11-2 and TRBJ2-1; D is ambiguous. Germline V gives CDR1 SGHAT, CDR2 FQNNGV. The CDR3 is 14 amino acids. V dropped 2 bases and J dropped 3 bases, with 8 bases sitting between them. CDR3 DNA sequence: TGTGCCAGCAGCTTAAGGCAGATCTACAATGAGCAGTTCTTC. Amino acid sequence: CASSLRQIYNEQFF.

This clonotype was seen many times. V usage is TRBV20-1 and J usage is TRBJ2-5, with TRBD2 matching over 14 bases. Trimming at V came to 0 bases and at J to 4 bases, leaving 13 bases not matched to a gene. The CDR3 runs 19 residues. The germline V gene encodes CDR1 DFQATT and CDR2 SNEGSKA (reference sequence). The CDR3 DNA reads TGCAGTGCTAGAGATCTCGATCTATCCGGGACTAGCGGGGGAGAGACCCAGTACTTC. Protein product: CSARDLDLSGTSGGETQYF.

This clonotype has at least ten counts. This chain connects TRBV11-1 to TRBJ2-1, with TRBD2 identical over 15 bases. The trim removed 6 bases at V and 2 bases at J, leaving 8 bases unmatched. This CDR3 is built from 18 residues. Germline V CDR1 and CDR2: SGHAT, FQDESV (reference sequence). CDR3 bases: TGTGCCAGCAGGACACCGGGACTAGCGGGAGGTGCCTACAATGAGCAGTTCTTC. Its translation: CASRTPGLAGGAYNEQFF.

This clonotype was observed a handful of times. This chain links TRBV12-3 or TRBV12-4 with TRBJ2-5; D is perhaps TRBD1 or TRBD2 (6 bases each). V gave up 5 bases and J gave up 5 bases, with 15 bases separating them. CDR3 length: 14 residues. The CDR3 DNA is TGTGCCAGCAGTCATCCAGGGGAGGAGGAGACCCAGTACTTC. It yields the protein CASSHPGEEETQYF.

The V call is TRBV2, the J call TRBJ2-3, with 9 nucleotides matching TRBD2. This CDR3 comprises 20 residues. V was pared by 0 bases and J by 4 bases, with 17 bases of the junction left unmatched. Per the germline V gene, CDR1 is SNHLY and CDR2 is FYNNEI. The CDR3 spells CASSEADWDSGGPIPDTQYF. The CDR3 nucleotides read TGTGCCAGCAGTGAAGCGGACTGGGATAGCGGGGGCCCCATCCCAGATACGCAGTATTTT.